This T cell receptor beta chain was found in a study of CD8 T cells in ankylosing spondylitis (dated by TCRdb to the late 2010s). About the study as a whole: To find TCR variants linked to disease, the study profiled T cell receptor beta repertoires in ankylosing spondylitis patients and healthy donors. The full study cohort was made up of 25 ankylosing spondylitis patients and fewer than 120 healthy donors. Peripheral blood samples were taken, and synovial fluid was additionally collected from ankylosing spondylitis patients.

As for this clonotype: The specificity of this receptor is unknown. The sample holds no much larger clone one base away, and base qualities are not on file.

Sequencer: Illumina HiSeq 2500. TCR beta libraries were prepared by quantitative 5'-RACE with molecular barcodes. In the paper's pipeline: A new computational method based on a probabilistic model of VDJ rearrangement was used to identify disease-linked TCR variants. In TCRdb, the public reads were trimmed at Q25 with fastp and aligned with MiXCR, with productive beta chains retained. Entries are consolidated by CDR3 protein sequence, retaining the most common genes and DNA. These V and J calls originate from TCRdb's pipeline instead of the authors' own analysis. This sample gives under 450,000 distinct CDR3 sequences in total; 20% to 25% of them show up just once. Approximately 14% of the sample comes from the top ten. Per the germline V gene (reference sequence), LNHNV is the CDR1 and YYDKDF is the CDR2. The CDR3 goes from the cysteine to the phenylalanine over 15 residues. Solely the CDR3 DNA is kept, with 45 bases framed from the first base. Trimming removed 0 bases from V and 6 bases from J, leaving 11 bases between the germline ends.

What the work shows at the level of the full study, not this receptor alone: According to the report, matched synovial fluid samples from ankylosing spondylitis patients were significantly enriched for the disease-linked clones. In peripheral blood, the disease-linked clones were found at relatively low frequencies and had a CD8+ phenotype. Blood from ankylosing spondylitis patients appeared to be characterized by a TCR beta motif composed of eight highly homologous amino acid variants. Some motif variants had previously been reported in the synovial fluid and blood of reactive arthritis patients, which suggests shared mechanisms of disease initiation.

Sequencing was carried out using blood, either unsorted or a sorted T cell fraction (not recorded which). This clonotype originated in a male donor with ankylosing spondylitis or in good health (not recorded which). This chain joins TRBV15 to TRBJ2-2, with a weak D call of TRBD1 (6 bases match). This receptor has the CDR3 CATSRDRTGPGELFF. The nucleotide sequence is TGTGCCACCAGCAGAGATCGAACAGGGCCCGGGGAGCTGTTTTTT.